The rows below give T cell receptor beta chains drawn from one sample of a study of cytomegalovirus exposure and HLA in healthy donors. TCRdb's copy holds only in-frame clones and misses some; the assay was immunoSEQ multiplex PCR. Of more than 60,000 clones listed, around four fifths are singletons. The specimen was PBMCs. The source is a male donor in good health and CMV-seropositive. The CDR3 runs from the conserved cysteine through the conserved F or W. The D gene is left open where the match is weak. Clone size is not always given. Where it is, it says once, few, many or a class for expanded clones.

j_gene | d_gene | v_gene | abundance | CDR3aa | CDR3nt
TRBJ2-5 | TRBD2 | TRBV4-3 | few | CASSQERGGQETQYF | TGCGCCAGCAGCCAAGAGCGGGGGGGCCAAGAGACCCAGTACTTC
TRBJ2-3 | TRBD1 | TRBV6-4 | few | CASSEQGTYTDTQYF | TGTGCCAGCAGTGAACAGGGGACCTACACAGATACGCAGTATTTT
TRBJ2-4 | NA | TRBV11-1 | NA | CASSFGVGAKNIQYF | TGTGCCAGCAGCTTCGGGGTGGGGGCCAAAAACATTCAGTACTTC
TRBJ1-4 | NA | TRBV18 | NA | CASSPPGAREKLFF | TGTGCCAGCTCACCACCGGGGGCCCGTGAAAAACTGTTTTTT
TRBJ2-7 | NA | TRBV7-9 | few | CASSLASRLITYEQYF | TGTGCCAGCAGCTTAGCGTCGAGACTGATAACCTACGAGCAGTACTTC
TRBJ1-6 | NA | TRBV2 | NA | CASSEVLNSPLHF | TGTGCCAGCAGTGAAGTTCTAAATTCACCCCTCCACTTT
TRBJ2-3 | NA | TRBV5-6 | NA | CASSLGVVPGGSQYF | TGTGCCAGCAGCTTGGGGGTGGTCCCCGGCGGATCGCAGTATTTT
TRBJ1-1 | NA | TRBV20-1 | NA | CSASECEAFF | TGCAGTGCTAGCGAGTGTGAAGCTTTCTTT
TRBJ1-6 | TRBD1 | TRBV10-3 | few | CAISDKTGHNSPLHF | TGTGCCATCAGTGATAAGACAGGGCACAATTCACCCCTCCACTTT
TRBJ2-1 | NA | TRBV25-1 | NA | CASSEWLSGPSSYNEQFF | TGTGCCAGCAGTGAATGGCTAAGCGGGCCTAGCTCCTACAATGAGCAGTTCTTC
TRBJ1-2 | NA | TRBV19 | few | CASSTTSGVGYTF | TGTGCCAGTAGTACAACCTCAGGGGTCGGCTACACCTTC
TRBJ1-1 | TRBD1 | TRBV2 | once | CASIPDRVDTEAFF | TGTGCCAGCATCCCGGACAGGGTCGACACTGAAGCTTTCTTT
TRBJ1-5 | NA | TRBV27 | NA | CASSLGTRGNQPQHF | TGTGCCAGCAGCCTTGGTACGAGAGGCAATCAGCCCCAGCATTTT
TRBJ1-5 | TRBD1 | TRBV6-1 | NA | CASSGYRGNQPQHF | TGTGCCAGCAGTGGTTACAGGGGAAATCAGCCCCAGCATTTT
TRBJ1-6 | TRBD1 | TRBV5-1 | NA | CASSLKGGANSPLHF | TGCGCCAGCAGCTTGAAAGGGGGCGCTAATTCACCCCTCCACTTT
TRBJ2-7 | TRBD2 | TRBV7-2 | once | CASSGGRGSSYEQYF | TGTGCCAGCAGCGGGGGTCGCGGGAGCTCCTACGAGCAGTACTTC
TRBJ2-7 | NA | TRBV12-2 | once | CASRFSSTGAPYEQYF | TGTGCAAGTCGCTTTTCATCGACAGGCGCCCCGTACGAGCAGTACTTC
TRBJ1-1 | NA | TRBV6-1 | NA | CASSDFFNTEAFF | TGTGCCAGCAGTGACTTTTTTAACACTGAAGCTTTCTTT
TRBJ2-6 | NA | TRBV27 | NA | CASSLLPGANVLTF | TGTGCCAGCAGTTTACTCCCTGGGGCCAACGTCCTGACTTTC
TRBJ2-1 | NA | TRBV4-1 | NA | CASGPTTSSYNEQFF | TGCGCCAGCGGCCCCACTACGAGCTCCTACAATGAGCAGTTCTTC
TRBJ1-5 | NA | TRBV19 | NA | CASSIEGAAEDSNQPQHF | TGTGCCAGTAGTATAGAGGGGGCGGCAGAAGATAGCAATCAGCCCCAGCATTTT
TRBJ1-6 | TRBD1 | TRBV15 | NA | CATSRARQGGNSPLHF | TGTGCCACCAGCAGAGCACGACAGGGGGGGAATTCACCCCTCCACTTT
TRBJ2-7 | NA | TRBV4-1 | NA | CASSQVEADYEQYF | TGCGCCAGCAGCCAAGTTGAGGCCGATTACGAGCAGTACTTC
TRBJ1-5 | NA | TRBV15 | NA | CATSRGRGNQPQHF | TGTGCCACCAGTAGGGGGAGGGGCAATCAGCCCCAGCATTTT
TRBJ2-1 | NA | TRBV5-1 | few | CASRGSLGDNEQFF | TGCGCCAGCAGGGGTTCCCTAGGCGACAATGAGCAGTTCTTC
TRBJ1-6 | NA | TRBV7-9 | NA | CASSFSVSYNSPLHF | TGTGCCAGCAGCTTCTCAGTTTCCTATAATTCACCCCTCCACTTT
TRBJ1-1 | TRBD1 | TRBV6-6 | few | CASSLGTATEAFF | TGTGCCAGCAGCCTAGGGACAGCCACTGAAGCTTTCTTT
TRBJ2-2 | NA | TRBV13 | NA | CASSPGRGAGVGELFF | TGTGCCAGCAGCCCCGGACGGGGGGCTGGGGTCGGGGAGCTGTTTTTT
TRBJ1-2 | NA | TRBV5-8 | NA | CASSFQGRRTYGYTF | TGTGCCAGCAGCTTCCAGGGGAGAAGAACATATGGCTACACCTTC
TRBJ1-4 | NA | TRBV14 | NA | CASSARPGTNEKLFF | TGTGCCAGCAGCGCGAGGCCTGGCACTAATGAAAAACTGTTTTTT
TRBJ2-4 | TRBD1 | TRBV28 | once | CASSFTGAGKNIQYF | TGTGCCAGCAGTTTCACAGGGGCCGGCAAAAACATTCAGTACTTC
TRBJ2-1 | TRBD2 | TRBV11-3 | NA | CASSQSGTSGGARLNEQFF | TGTGCCAGCAGCCAAAGTGGGACTAGCGGGGGGGCCCGACTTAATGAGCAGTTCTTC
TRBJ2-5 | NA | TRBV5-4 | NA | CASSLDSQETQYF | TGTGCCAGCAGCTTGGACAGCCAAGAGACCCAGTACTTC
TRBJ2-7 | TRBD1 | TRBV25-1 | NA | CASGPGTGDEQYF | TGTGCCAGCGGTCCCGGGACAGGGGACGAGCAGTACTTC
TRBJ1-2 | TRBD1 | TRBV6-5 | NA | CASRSGQSYGYTF | TGTGCCAGCAGATCGGGACAGTCGTATGGCTACACCTTC
TRBJ1-2 | NA | TRBV7-6 | NA | CASSLSEQSYGYTF | TGTGCCAGCAGCTTATCGGAACAGAGTTATGGCTACACCTTC
TRBJ1-5 | TRBD1 | TRBV18 | NA | CASSRDSYQPQHF | TGTGCCAGCTCCCGGGACAGTTATCAGCCCCAGCATTTT
TRBJ2-1 | TRBD2 | TRBV2 | NA | CASSEPSGGLSYNEQFF | TGTGCCAGCAGTGAACCTAGCGGGGGGCTCTCCTACAATGAGCAGTTCTTC
TRBJ2-7 | NA | TRBV30 | NA | CAGRSGVSYEQYF | TGTGCCGGCAGGTCGGGGGTCTCCTACGAGCAGTACTTC
TRBJ2-7 | NA | TRBV4-1 | NA | CASSQVSRDTRYEQYF | TGCGCCAGCAGCCAAGTTAGTAGGGACACCCGCTACGAGCAGTACTTC
TRBJ2-7 | NA | TRBV7-9 | NA | CASSSSVYEQYF | TGTGCCAGCAGCTCCTCGGTCTACGAGCAGTACTTC
TRBJ1-2 | NA | TRBV7-2 | NA | CASSLDAVPYGYTF | TGTGCCAGCAGCTTAGATGCAGTCCCCTATGGCTACACCTTC
TRBJ1-1 | NA | TRBV11-2 | NA | CASSLVRFTYTEAFF | TGTGCCAGCAGCTTAGTTCGGTTTACTTACACTGAAGCTTTCTTT
TRBJ1-4 | NA | TRBV7-2 | NA | CASSLGGSNEKLFF | TGTGCCAGCAGCTTAGGAGGATCTAATGAAAAACTGTTTTTT
TRBJ2-5 | NA | TRBV2 | NA | CASSPLAGTQYF | TGTGCCAGCAGTCCACTAGCAGGGACCCAGTACTTC
TRBJ2-4 | NA | TRBV6-6 | few | CASSSTGSLAKNIQYF | TGTGCCAGCAGTTCAACAGGGAGTTTGGCCAAAAACATTCAGTACTTC
TRBJ2-7 | TRBD1 | TRBV18 | NA | CASSSPGQGSYEQYF | TGTGCCAGCTCATCCCCGGGACAGGGGTCCTACGAGCAGTACTTC
TRBJ1-1 | NA | TRBV20-1 | NA | CSASQGIEAFF | TGCAGTGCTAGTCAGGGTATTGAAGCTTTCTTT
TRBJ2-2 | NA | TRBV19 | NA | CASSIGLAPPGELFF | TGTGCCAGTAGTATTGGGCTAGCCCCGCCCGGGGAGCTGTTTTTT
TRBJ2-1 | TRBD2 | TRBV11-2 | once | CASSFLAGGDEQFF | TGTGCCAGCAGCTTCCTAGCGGGGGGCGATGAGCAGTTCTTC
TRBJ1-4 | TRBD1 | TRBV18 | NA | CASSPIGQGRSGEKLFF | TGTGCCAGCTCACCAATAGGACAGGGGAGATCAGGTGAAAAACTGTTTTTT
TRBJ2-5 | NA | TRBV1 | NA | CTSSHKGSSSSGGTETQYF | TGCACCAGCAGCCACAAAGGCTCATCTTCTAGCGGGGGGACAGAGACCCAGTACTTC
TRBJ1-3 | TRBD1 | TRBV13 | NA | CASSFGTGAGNTIYF | TGTGCCAGCAGCTTCGGGACAGGGGCTGGAAACACCATATATTTT
TRBJ2-7 | NA | TRBV5-6 | once | CAGPGGYSGDF | TGTGCCGGCCCTGGGGGGTACTCTGGGGACTTC
TRBJ1-6 | NA | TRBV15 | NA | CATSRDSYNSPLHF | TGTGCCACCAGCAGGGACAGCTATAATTCACCCCTCCACTTT
TRBJ1-5 | NA | TRBV2 | NA | CASTGGSNQPQHF | TGTGCCAGCACGGGGGGTAGCAATCAGCCCCAGCATTTT